These 11 T cell receptor beta chains came from one sample sequenced in a study of cytomegalovirus exposure and HLA in healthy donors. Both 60 Vbeta primers and 13 Jbeta primers went into the PCR. Repertoires were generated with immunoSEQ multiplex PCR, while TCRdb's copy carries only in-frame clones and drops some. The table includes about 200,000 clones, under 80% detected once. The sample was PBMCs. The receptor source for this set is a girl aged 2-15 years in good health and CMV-seronegative.

This clone was observed a handful of times. This rearrangement joins TRBV4-1 to TRBJ2-1, with 8 nucleotides matching TRBD2. Losses at the gene ends were 8 bases for V and 7 bases for J; bases not matched to a gene: 7. The germline V gene encodes CDR1 MGHRA and CDR2 YSYEKL. The CDR3 has 13 residues. CDR3 nucleotide sequence: TGCGCCAGCCGAACCTCGGGAGGGAATGAGCAGTTCTTC. Amino acid sequence: CASRTSGGNEQFF.

This clone came up once. The V call is TRBV7-6, the J call TRBJ2-3, with D possibly TRBD2 on 6 matching bases. Germline V lookup: CDR1 SGHVS, CDR2 FNYEAQ. V lost 5 bases and J lost 3, with 24 bases in between. The CDR3 sequence is 18 residues long. CDR3 DNA: TGTGCCAGCAGCACCCTCGCCGGACCGGAGGGAGCAACAGATACGCAGTATTTT. It is translated as CASSTLAGPEGATDTQYF.

The V gene is TRBV19, the J gene TRBJ2-3, with 7 bases aligning to TRBD2. Germline values: CDR1 LNHDA, CDR2 SQIVND (reference sequence). This CDR3 has 13 amino acids. Trimming at V came to 7 bases and at J to 8 bases, leaving 9 bases not matched to a gene. In DNA, the CDR3 is TGTGCCAGTACCCATGGGGGGGTGGGTACGCAGTATTTT. This codes for CASTHGGVGTQYF.

V gene TRBV2 combines with J gene TRBJ2-5, with TRBD2 matching over 8 bases. With 0 bases clipped from V and 5 bases from J, the junction kept 8 bases outside the gene matches. This CDR3 has 16 amino acids. Germline values: CDR1 SNHLY, CDR2 FYNNEI. The CDR3 bases are TGTGCCAGCAGTGAAGCGGCCCGGGGGGGTGTGGAGACCCAGTACTTC. Residues: CASSEAARGGVETQYF.

This clone was seen only once. The chain has TRBV7-6 and TRBJ2-5, with D maybe TRBD1 (6 bases). Trimming removed 1 base at V and 4 bases at J, with 7 bases between. The CDR3 loop spans 13 amino acids. Germline V gene data show CDR1 as SGHVS and CDR2 as FNYEAQ. The CDR3, as DNA: TGTGCCAGCAGCTTAGGGGGGCGAGAGACCCAGTACTTC. Protein product: CASSLGGRETQYF.

The J gene is TRBJ1-5, the V gene TRBV2; D might be TRBD1 (5 bases). This CDR3 is 15 amino acids long. CDR1 and CDR2 from the germline V gene are SNHLY and FYNNEI. The V end was cut by 5 bases, the J end by 3 bases, with 14 bases between. The CDR3 bases are TGTGCCAGCAGTCGACTTCAGGGCCCCAATCAGCCCCAGCATTTT. It encodes CASSRLQGPNQPQHF.

V usage is TRBV23-1 and J usage is TRBJ1-3, with 7 bases that match TRBD1. The DNA end favors TRBJ2-2, so the J call may be wrong. TRBV23-1 is recorded as an ORF, its role being uncertain. The CDR3 length is 12 residues. The CDR3 bases are TGCGCCAGCGGGGACAGCCCCGGGGAGCTGTTTTTT. Its translation: CASGDSPGELFF.

In its sample, this clone was seen once. The chain employs TRBV7-9 and TRBJ2-5; D ambiguous. CDR3 length equals 13 residues. V lost 3 bases to trimming and J lost 4 bases, with 9 bases between them. Germline CDR1 SEHNR, CDR2 FQNEAQ (reference sequence). The CDR3 here is CASSLLERETQYF. The CDR3 DNA follows: TGTGCCAGCAGCTTGCTGGAGAGAGAGACCCAGTACTTC.

The chain combines TRBV6-5 with TRBJ1-2; D is perhaps TRBD1 (5 bases). CDR1 MNHEY and CDR2 SVGAGI come from the germline V gene. This CDR3 has 13 residues. V lost 6 bases and J lost 4, with 12 bases in between. The CDR3 reads CASRLTDSYGYTF. Written as DNA, the CDR3 is TGTGCCAGCAGATTGACAGATAGCTATGGCTACACCTTC.

This chain connects TRBV7-9 to TRBJ1-1; tentatively, D is TRBD1 (5 bases). The germline V and J ends were trimmed by 0 bases and 6 bases, with 11 bases remaining between them. CDR1 and CDR2 from the germline V gene are SEHNR and FQNEAQ (reference sequence). CDR3 length: 14 amino acids. Here the CDR3 reads CASSLAGLRAEAFF. The CDR3 DNA follows: TGTGCCAGCAGCTTAGCGGGGCTCAGGGCTGAAGCTTTCTTT.

This chain joins TRBV27 and TRBJ2-2; D perhaps matches TRBD2 (7 bases). This CDR3 region has 15 residues. Trimming removed 6 bases at V and 1 base at J, with 12 bases between. Per the germline V gene, CDR1 is MNHEY and CDR2 is SMNVEV (reference sequence). In DNA form, the CDR3 reads TGTGCCAGCAGGGTCGGGGGGCTGAACACCGGGGAGCTGTTTTTT. Translating it yields CASRVGGLNTGELFF.